The clone carrying this TCR beta chain was seen many times. No antigen is known for it. General study points: Greatest tumor Treg TCR overlap was with tumor naive CD4+ cells. Whole repertoires were not studied in the larger cohort, only one V-J beta rearrangement.

Full-length variable regions came from constant-region reverse primers plus semi-nested Nested Universal Primer A PCR. Each CDR3 protein is one row after TCRdb ran MiXCR on the 5' RACE reads. The sample carries nearly 55,000 distinct CDR3 sequences, approximately 25% recorded once. This TCR was sampled from a female donor with breast cancer. Source material: tumor-infiltrating naive CD4+ T cells sorted from the breast tumor. Sample subset: naive CD4+ T cells, CD4+CD45RA+CD25-.

In nucleotides, the CDR3 is TGTGCCAGCAGCCCCCAACAGGGATTCGATTCACCCCTCCACTTT. As protein: CASSPQQGFDSPLHF. The chain employs TRBV7-8 and TRBJ1-6; TRBD1 might be the D (6 bases). The CDR3 sequence is 15 residues long. V lost 5 bases and J lost 8, with 16 bases in between. From germline, CDR1 is SGHVS and CDR2 FQNEAQ.